These 12 T cell receptor beta chains were sequenced from one sample in a study of immune evolution from preneoplasia to lung adenocarcinoma. Sequenced by immunoSEQ multiplex PCR; TCRdb stores in-frame clones only, minus some. The sample carries over 30,000 clones, 65% to 75% recorded once. Sequencing was carried out using FFPE invasive lung adenocarcinoma tissue. These receptors were taken from a person aged 55 to 69 with lung adenocarcinoma.

This clone was observed a handful of times. The chain has TRBV7-6 and TRBJ2-7; 9 bases line up with TRBD2. Germline CDR1 reads SGHVS; CDR2 reads FNYEAQ. This CDR3 contains 13 residues. V trimming: 1 base; J trimming: 7 bases; junction bases outside the gene matches: 2. The CDR3, as DNA: TGTGCCAGCAGCTTAGGGGGACTAGCTGAGCAGTACTTC. Translation gives CASSLGGLAEQYF.

This chain joins TRBV28 and TRBJ2-7; TRBD1 aligns across 11 bases. Unmatched junction bases numbered 5, after V lost 4 bases and J lost 0 bases. The CDR3 runs to 16 residues. Germline CDR1 is MDHEN and CDR2 is SYDVKM. Here the CDR3 reads CASSSVGQGASYEQYF. CDR3 nucleotide sequence: TGTGCCAGCAGTTCCGTTGGACAGGGGGCCTCCTACGAGCAGTACTTC.

This clone was counted between two and nine times. The V gene is TRBV19, the J gene TRBJ2-2, with a possible D match to TRBD1 (6 bases). This CDR3 has 15 amino acids. Germline assignment: CDR1 LNHDA and CDR2 SQIVND (reference sequence). The germline V and J ends were trimmed by 3 bases and 4 bases, with 12 bases remaining between them. The CDR3 loop is CASSMGHQVTGELFF. The CDR3 DNA sequence: TGTGCCAGTAGTATGGGACACCAAGTCACCGGGGAGCTGTTTTTT.

The V and J genes are TRBV27 and TRBJ2-7; weak D call: TRBD1 (6 bases). The V end was cut by 4 bases, the J end by 1 base, with 8 bases between. The length of the CDR3 is 13 residues. Germline V gene lookup returns CDR1 MNHEY and CDR2 SMNVEV (reference sequence). The CDR3 bases are TGTGCCAGCAGTTCGACAGGTTCCTACGAGCAGTACTTC. Translation: CASSSTGSYEQYF.

This chain links TRBV29-1 with TRBJ1-5; a possible D gene is TRBD1 (6 bases). CDR1 and CDR2 (germline): SQVTM, ANQGSEA. The V and J ends lost 6 bases and 2 bases respectively, with 14 bases between them. The CDR3 contains 14 residues. For the CDR3, the DNA is TGCAGCGTGGGAGGGGGGGATGGCAATCAGCCCCAGCATTTT. Its protein product is CSVGGGDGNQPQHF.

The chain is built from TRBV18 and TRBJ2-3; TRBD2 agrees at 9 bases. The CDR3 has 15 residues. With V trimmed by 9 bases and J by 2 bases, 9 bases remained unmatched. Germline V gives CDR1 KGHSH, CDR2 LQKENI. The CDR3 DNA reads as TGTGCCAGTACGGGGGCTAGCGGGATCACAGATACGCAGTATTTT. Translated: CASTGASGITDTQYF.

The chain uses TRBV19 and TRBJ1-5, with 7 bases aligning to TRBD1. The ends lost 6 bases at V and 9 bases at J; junction bases unmatched: 14. Per the germline V gene, CDR1 is LNHDA and CDR2 is SQIVND (reference sequence). The CDR3 runs to 15 residues. The CDR3 bases are TGTGCCAGTAGGACCCAGGGACAGATGATTGGGCCCCAGCATTTT. Its protein product is CASRTQGQMIGPQHF.

This chain joins TRBV28 and TRBJ2-7; 8 bases are a match to TRBD1. V trimming: 5 bases; J trimming: 7 bases; junction bases outside the gene matches: 13. CDR1 and CDR2 from the germline V gene are MDHEN and SYDVKM. This CDR3 has 15 residues. The CDR3: CASSPGQGGLWEQYF. The CDR3 bases are TGTGCCAGCAGTCCCGGACAGGGAGGATTGTGGGAGCAGTACTTC.

This rearrangement joins TRBV9 to TRBJ2-7; D is tentatively TRBD1 or TRBD2 (5 bases each). The germline V gene has CDR1 SGDLS and CDR2 YYNGEE. Trimming removed 4 bases from V and 0 bases from J, with 17 bases in between. The CDR3 is 16 amino acids. CDR3 residues: CASSLSVGTASYEQYF. CDR3 coding DNA: TGTGCCAGCAGCTTAAGTGTGGGGACGGCCTCCTACGAGCAGTACTTC.

The chain combines TRBV6-4 with TRBJ1-5; D is ambiguous. The CDR3 covers 14 residues. Deletions cut 0 bases from V and 7 bases from J, with 10 bases between. Germline V gene data show CDR1 as MRHNA and CDR2 as SNTAGT. The CDR3: CASSDSLPRQPQHF. CDR3 nucleotides: TGTGCCAGCAGTGACTCTCTCCCAAGGCAGCCCCAGCATTTT.

The rearrangement uses TRBV30 and TRBJ1-2, with 10 bases lining up with TRBD1. V lost 4 bases and J lost 5; bases outside the gene matches: 10. This CDR3 is 15 amino acids long. In germline, CDR1 is GTSNPN, CDR2 SVGIG (reference sequence). CDR3 DNA sequence: TGTGCCTGGACGGGACAGGGGACTCTTTATTATGGCTACACCTTC. This translates into CAWTGQGTLYYGYTF.

J is TRBJ2-3 and V is TRBV28, with 7 bases that match TRBD1. CDR3 length: 14 amino acids. Germline CDR1 MDHEN, CDR2 SYDVKM. Trimming removed 10 bases from V and 4 bases from J; junction bases left unmatched: 11. CDR3 residues: CANTRQGFPDTQYF. The CDR3 bases are TGTGCCAATACGAGACAGGGTTTCCCAGATACGCAGTATTTT.